These 24 T cell receptor beta chains originate from one sample sequenced in a study of blood T cell repertoires in COVID-19. TCRdb's copy holds only in-frame clones and misses some; the assay was immunoSEQ multiplex PCR. Among about 76,000 clones, approximately 89% were seen once, and the ten largest hold roughly 6%. The sequencing sample was made of peripheral blood. The receptors derive from a human donor in a cohort sampled during active COVID-19.

V usage is TRBV11-2 and J usage is TRBJ2-1; 11 nucleotides line up with TRBD2. The germline CDR1 and CDR2 sequences are SGHAT and FQNNGV. CDR3 length: 16 residues. The J segment lost 6 bases and the V segment lost 6 bases, leaving 10 bases of the junction unmatched. CDR3: CASRSAALAGVNEQFF. As DNA, the CDR3 is TGTGCCAGCAGATCTGCGGCACTAGCGGGGGTCAATGAGCAGTTCTTC.

This chain joins TRBV3-1 (or the pseudogene TRBV3-2) and TRBJ1-2; TRBD1 aligns across 7 bases. The germline V gene has CDR1 LGHDT and CDR2 YNNKEL (reference sequence). The CDR3 sequence is 14 residues long. Trimming took 4 bases from V and 2 from J; bases not matched to a gene: 4. The CDR3 nucleotides are TGTGCCAGCAGCCCGCGGGGACAGAACTATGGCTACACCTTC. The encoded protein is CASSPRGQNYGYTF.

The rearrangement uses TRBV5-4 and TRBJ1-3; D is perhaps TRBD1 (6 bases). V was clipped by 3 bases and J by 4 bases, with 11 bases between them. Germline lookup yields CDR1 SGHNT and CDR2 YYREEE (reference sequence). This CDR3 is 14 amino acids long. CDR3 DNA: TGTGCCAGCAGCTACAGGGACGGGGGAAACACCATATATTTT. This encodes CASSYRDGGNTIYF.

This rearrangement joins TRBV7-3 to TRBJ1-4, with TRBD1 identical over 9 bases. Trimming at V came to 5 bases and at J to 7 bases, leaving 8 bases not matched to a gene. This CDR3 region has 15 residues. Germline values: CDR1 SGHTA, CDR2 FQGTGA. The CDR3, as DNA: TGTGCCAGCAGCGCTACAGGGGGCTCCGGTGAAAAACTGTTTTTT. Translated: CASSATGGSGEKLFF.

The V and J genes are TRBV9 and TRBJ2-6; 8 bases fit TRBD1. The CDR3 covers 18 residues. After removal of 4 bases from V and 1 base from J, the junction contained 10 bases not matched to a gene. Germline CDR1 reads SGDLS; CDR2 reads YYNGEE. The CDR3 region is CASSSRQGFPSGANVLTF. The CDR3 DNA is TGTGCCAGCAGCTCGAGACAGGGGTTTCCTTCTGGGGCCAACGTCCTGACTTTC.

The chain recombines TRBV7-2 with TRBJ1-2, with D tentatively TRBD1 (5 bases). Germline CDR1 reads SGHTA; CDR2 reads FQGNSA. The V and J ends lost 1 base and 2 bases respectively, with 8 bases between them. The CDR3 length is 14 residues. Here the CDR3 reads CASSLGGRNYGYTF. The CDR3 nucleotides are TGTGCCAGCAGCTTAGGGGGCAGAAACTATGGCTACACCTTC.

J is TRBJ1-1 and V is TRBV7-8, with TRBD1 matching 7 bases. V shed 5 bases, J shed 7 bases, and the junction held 10 bases outside the gene matches. The CDR3 spans 14 residues. The V gene's germline CDR1 is SGHVS and CDR2 FQNEAQ. The CDR3 nucleotides are TGTGCCAGCAGCCCATTACAGGGGTGGGATGAAGCTTTCTTT. The encoded protein is CASSPLQGWDEAFF.

The chain uses TRBV6-2 or TRBV6-3 and TRBJ2-3; D ambiguous. The CDR3 runs to 16 residues. V was cut by 2 bases and J by 0 bases, with 12 bases left in between. Germline assignment: CDR1 MNHEY and CDR2 SVGEGT. CDR3 DNA: TGTGCCAGCAGTTACGGGCAGAGTTCTAGCACAGATACGCAGTATTTT. Protein: CASSYGQSSSTDTQYF.

This clone came up once. The rearrangement joins TRBV7-2 to TRBJ1-1; D unresolved. V lost 5 bases and J 1 base, leaving 11 bases between the germline ends. Germline-derived CDR1 and CDR2 are SGHTA and FQGNSA. There are 14 residues in the CDR3. The CDR3 is CASSMVRANTEAFF. CDR3 nucleotide sequence: TGTGCCAGCAGCATGGTGAGGGCGAACACTGAAGCTTTCTTT. The full variable domain, with the rest looked up from reference TRBV7-2 and TRBJ1-1, is GAGVSQSPSNKVTEKGKDVELRCDPISGHTALYWYRQSLGQGLEFLIYFQGNSAPDKSGLPSDRFSAERTGGSVSTLTIQRTQQEDSAVYLCASSMVRANTEAFFGQGTRLTVV.

This chain uses TRBV4-3 with TRBJ1-4; D is ambiguous. Per the germline V gene, CDR1 is LGHNA and CDR2 is YSLEER. The ends were cut back, 1 base at V and 8 bases at J, with 11 bases in the middle. The CDR3 sequence is 14 residues long. CDR3 coding DNA: TGCGCCAGCAGCCAAGTCGCCGGTAGAGAAAAACTGTTTTTT. Its translation is CASSQVAGREKLFF.

This sequence joins TRBV6-5 and TRBJ1-1, with 8 bases lining up with TRBD1. CDR3 size: 13 residues. Germline CDR1 is MNHEY and CDR2 is SVGAGI. Germline trimming cut 6 bases from V and 4 bases from J; bases unmatched to any gene: 4. Here the CDR3 reads CASRPTGGTEAFF. As DNA, the CDR3 is TGTGCCAGCAGGCCTACAGGGGGCACTGAAGCTTTCTTT.

The rearrangement joins TRBV27 to TRBJ2-3; D might be TRBD2 (5 bases). The germline V and J ends were trimmed by 2 bases and 0 bases, with 12 bases remaining between them. The CDR3 consists of 16 residues. From germline, CDR1 is MNHEY and CDR2 SMNVEV (reference sequence). The CDR3 bases are TGTGCCAGCAGTTTAGAGCGGTCCCCTAGCACAGATACGCAGTATTTT. Protein: CASSLERSPSTDTQYF.

The CDR3 DNA follows: TGTGCCAGCAGCCAAGAGCAGACAGGGGGACCGGTTGGCTACACCTTC. Its translation: CASSQEQTGGPVGYTF. The chain joins TRBV3-1 (or the pseudogene TRBV3-2) to TRBJ1-2; TRBD1 matches 9 bases. Unmatched junction bases numbered 9, after V lost 0 bases and J lost 7 bases. The V gene's germline CDR1 is LGHDT and CDR2 YNNKEL (reference sequence). This CDR3 region has 16 residues.

The chain combines TRBV4-1 with TRBJ1-2, with a possible D match to TRBD1 (5 bases). This CDR3 comprises 15 residues. Deletions cut 4 bases from V and 4 bases from J, with 16 bases between. Germline assignment: CDR1 MGHRA and CDR2 YSYEKL. CDR3 in amino acids: CASSLVQGLSYGYTF. CDR3 nucleotide sequence: TGCGCCAGCAGCCTAGTTCAGGGATTGTCCTATGGCTACACCTTC.

The chain employs TRBV23-1 and TRBJ2-7, with 11 bases lining up with TRBD1. TRBV23-1 is identified as an open reading frame with a role that is uncertain. The CDR3 has 13 amino acids. V gave up 2 bases and J gave up 6 bases; unmatched junction bases: 0. CDR3 in amino acids: CASSQGTGGEQYF. In nucleotides, the CDR3 is TGCGCCAGCAGTCAAGGGACAGGGGGCGAGCAGTACTTC.

The gene calls are TRBV29-1 and TRBJ2-7; 9 bases map to TRBD1. J was trimmed by 2 bases and V by 1 base; bases with no gene match: 6. This CDR3 is 15 amino acids long. CDR1 SQVTM and CDR2 ANQGSEA come from the germline V gene. The CDR3 DNA sequence: TGCAGCGTTGAAGGGACAGGGGTCGGCACCTACGAGCAGTACTTC. Protein: CSVEGTGVGTYEQYF.

The gene calls are TRBV7-9 and TRBJ2-7, with a possible D match to TRBD2 (7 bases). V was trimmed by 2 bases and J by 3 bases, leaving 14 bases between them. CDR1 is SEHNR, CDR2 FQNEAQ, per germline (reference sequence). This CDR3 has 15 residues. The CDR3 loop is CASSLRRGLIYEQYF. The CDR3 bases are TGTGCCAGCAGCTTAAGGCGGGGGCTAATCTACGAGCAGTACTTC. Looking up the rest from reference TRBV7-9 and TRBJ2-7 gives the full variable domain: DTGVSQNPRHKITKRGQNVTFRCDPISEHNRLYWYRQTLGQGPEFLTYFQNEAQLEKSRLLSDRFSAERPKGSFSTLEIQRTEQGDSAMYLCASSLRRGLIYEQYFGPGTRLTVT.

The chain uses TRBV9 and TRBJ2-2; D gene unclear. CDR3 length: 15 residues. Trimming took 2 bases from V and 4 from J, leaving 12 bases between them. Germline CDR1 SGDLS, CDR2 YYNGEE. The CDR3 loop reads CASSVDGPSTGELFF. CDR3 sequence (DNA): TGTGCCAGCAGCGTGGATGGGCCCAGCACCGGGGAGCTGTTTTTT.

The chain links TRBV6-2 or TRBV6-3 to TRBJ1-3, with D hard to call. This CDR3 has 17 amino acids. CDR1 and CDR2 from the germline V gene are MNHEY and SVGEGT. With 4 bases removed from V and 0 bases from J, the gap between germline ends came to 16 bases. CDR3 protein: CASSSRTGISSGNTIYF. CDR3 sequence (DNA): TGTGCCAGCAGTTCTCGTACGGGGATCAGCTCTGGAAACACCATATATTTT.

V usage is TRBV7-2 and J usage is TRBJ2-7; 11 bases line up with TRBD2. V lost 1 base to trimming and J lost 7 bases; unmatched junction nucleotides: 6. The CDR3 has 15 residues. The germline gives CDR1 SGHTA, CDR2 FQGNSA. CDR3 protein: CASSLGSGGAGEQYF. The CDR3 DNA is TGTGCCAGCAGCTTAGGTAGCGGGGGGGCCGGTGAGCAGTACTTC.

V usage is TRBV2 and J usage is TRBJ2-7, with 7 bases identical to TRBD1. The CDR3 consists of 15 residues. From germline, CDR1 is SNHLY and CDR2 FYNNEI. After removal of 2 bases from V and 3 bases from J, the junction contained 7 bases not matched to a gene. The CDR3 bases are TGTGCCAGCAGTGAACCCGAGGGGGCGAGCTACGAGCAGTACTTC. Translating it yields CASSEPEGASYEQYF.

Regarding this clone: Additional DNA sequences in this sample encode the identical CDR3. The chain is built from TRBV5-4 and TRBJ1-3, with 7 bases fitting TRBD1. Per germline, CDR1 SGHNT and CDR2 YYREEE (reference sequence). V shed 3 bases and J 1 base; nucleotides not matched to a gene: 1. This CDR3 is 14 amino acids long. The CDR3 DNA is TGTGCCAGCAGCTACAGGGGTTCTGGAAACACCATATATTTT. Translating gives CASSYRGSGNTIYF.

The CDR3 is CASNDGTGGSPTNYGYTF. Written as DNA, the CDR3 is TGTGCCAGTAACGATGGGACAGGGGGCTCCCCCACAAACTATGGCTACACCTTC. The chain links TRBV19 to TRBJ1-2, with 12 bases fitting TRBD1. The CDR3 contains 18 residues. The V and J ends lost 7 bases and 2 bases, in that order; junction bases with no gene match: 14. Germline CDR1 LNHDA, CDR2 SQIVND (reference sequence).

The rearrangement links TRBV7-2 to TRBJ1-4; 9 bases fit TRBD1. Germline V lookup: CDR1 SGHTA, CDR2 FQGNSA. Trimming cost V 4 bases and J 6 bases; bases outside gene matches: 6. The CDR3 is 15 residues long. CDR3 DNA sequence: TGTGCCAGCAGCTGGGGGGACAGGGTTCATGAAAAACTGTTTTTT. Its translation: CASSWGDRVHEKLFF.